This TCR beta chain was recovered during a study of CD8 T cells in Susac syndrome. RNA was extracted with the RNeasy kit, and a quantity of roughly 0.5 to 1 ug was reverse transcribed using random hexamers. Amplification of TCR beta CDR3 used immunoSEQ multiplex PCR across 54 Vbeta and 13 Jbeta. TCRdb ran MiXCR on the immunoSEQ multiplex PCR reads and lists one entry per CDR3 protein. This sample has about 300,000 distinct CDR3 sequences, with approximately 91% found just once. Trimming left V 8 bases short and J 5 bases short, with 21 bases between. Germline V gene sequence: CDR1 MNHEY, CDR2 SMNVEV (reference sequence). This CDR3 comprises 16 residues.

The clonotype comes from a human donor with multiple sclerosis. The sample was CD8+ T cells from PBMCs. This chain uses TRBV27 with TRBJ2-2; tentative D call: TRBD1 (5 bases). CDR3 in amino acids: CASLTWTGQQTGELFF. CDR3 nucleotide sequence: TGTGCCAGCCTAACGTGGACCGGACAACAAACCGGGGAGCTGTTTTTT.